This is a list of T cell receptor beta chains from one sample in a study of blood T cell repertoires in COVID-19. TCRdb's table, derived via immunoSEQ multiplex PCR, lists solely in-frame clones and lacks some. The sample includes some 380,000 clones, almost 90% seen only once; the top ten take about 6.5%. The sequencing input was peripheral blood. The receptors were sampled from a young man with active or convalescent COVID-19. The CDR3 runs from the conserved cysteine through the conserved F or W. Fields, in order: CDR3 protein, CDR3 DNA, V gene, clone size, D gene, J gene. The D gene is left open where the match is weak. Size is stated for part of the rows, as once, few or many counts, or as a class when the clone is expanded.

CDR3: CASSLGGWTPTYEQYF
DNA: TGTGCCAGCAGTTTAGGGGGCTGGACGCCGACCTACGAGCAGTACTTC
V: TRBV28
size: -
D: -
J: TRBJ2-7

CDR3: CASSPRTGGFKQYF
DNA: TGTGCCAGCAGTCCTCGGACAGGGGGCTTTAAGCAGTACTTC
V: TRBV27
size: -
D: TRBD1
J: TRBJ2-7

CDR3: CASSLGLYEQFF
DNA: TGTGCCAGCAGTTTAGGACTATATGAGCAGTTCTTC
V: TRBV6-5
size: once
D: -
J: TRBJ2-1

CDR3: CASSTAPRGRVQPQHF
DNA: TGTGCCAGTAGTACGGCCCCTAGGGGGCGGGTTCAGCCCCAGCATTTT
V: TRBV19
size: -
D: TRBD1
J: TRBJ1-5

CDR3: CASSPKASGITGNEQFF
DNA: TGTGCCAGCTCACCAAAGGCTAGCGGGATTACAGGGAATGAGCAGTTCTTC
V: TRBV18
size: -
D: TRBD2
J: TRBJ2-1

CDR3: CASSLAAGGPYEQYF
DNA: TGTGCCAGCAGCTTAGCCGCGGGGGGGCCCTACGAGCAGTACTTC
V: TRBV7-2
size: -
D: TRBD2
J: TRBJ2-7

CDR3: CASSPTGGGLDTEAFF
DNA: TGTGCCAGTAGCCCGACAGGGGGCGGTTTGGACACTGAAGCTTTCTTT
V: TRBV19
size: -
D: TRBD1
J: TRBJ1-1

CDR3: CASSSRTGKGYGYTF
DNA: TGTGCCAGCAGTTCAAGGACAGGGAAGGGCTATGGCTACACCTTC
V: TRBV6-6
size: -
D: TRBD1
J: TRBJ1-2

CDR3: CASSPGYGVYNEQFF
DNA: TGTGCCAGCAGTCCCGGGTACGGGGTTTACAATGAGCAGTTCTTC
V: TRBV7-3
size: -
D: -
J: TRBJ2-1

CDR3: CASSLAGQKNQPQHF
DNA: TGTGCCAGCAGCTTAGCGGGACAGAAGAATCAGCCCCAGCATTTT
V: TRBV7-2
size: -
D: TRBD1
J: TRBJ1-5

CDR3: CASSRSGLANEKLFF
DNA: TGTGCCAGCAGTAGATCGGGGTTGGCTAATGAAAAACTGTTTTTT
V: TRBV28
size: -
D: -
J: TRBJ1-4

CDR3: CASSSPVDRGLYEQYF
DNA: TGTGCCAGCAGTTCCCCGGTTGACAGGGGGCTCTACGAGCAGTACTTC
V: TRBV6-5
size: -
D: TRBD1
J: TRBJ2-7

CDR3: CASSEVKVLAGADTQYF
DNA: TGTGCCAGCAGTGAAGTGAAGGTACTAGCGGGCGCAGATACGCAGTATTTT
V: TRBV25-1
size: -
D: TRBD2
J: TRBJ2-3

CDR3: CASSVILAGGSDTQYF
DNA: TGTGCCAGCAGTGTGATTTTGGCGGGAGGCTCAGATACGCAGTATTTT
V: TRBV2
size: -
D: TRBD2
J: TRBJ2-3

CDR3: CASSTPGQGRETQYF
DNA: TGTGCCAGCAGTACCCCGGGACAGGGGAGGGAGACCCAGTACTTC
V: TRBV6-2/TRBV6-3
size: -
D: TRBD1
J: TRBJ2-5

CDR3: CASSPGTPYGYTF
DNA: TGCGCCAGCAGCCCCGGGACACCCTATGGCTACACCTTC
V: TRBV4-3
size: once
D: -
J: TRBJ1-2

CDR3: CASSLRGQKNTEAFF
DNA: TGTGCCAGCAGCTTACGAGGGCAGAAGAACACTGAAGCTTTCTTT
V: TRBV7-8
size: -
D: -
J: TRBJ1-1

CDR3: CASSIRVYEQYF
DNA: TGTGCCAGCAGTATCAGGGTTTACGAGCAGTACTTC
V: TRBV28
size: -
D: -
J: TRBJ2-7

CDR3: CASSYSGANYGYTF
DNA: TGTGCCAGCAGTTATTCAGGGGCCAACTATGGCTACACCTTC
V: TRBV6-5
size: -
D: -
J: TRBJ1-2

CDR3: CASSVDQLGQLNGYTF
DNA: TGTGCCAGCAGCGTAGATCAGTTGGGACAGTTGAATGGCTACACCTTC
V: TRBV9
size: -
D: TRBD1
J: TRBJ1-2

CDR3: CPSSAGLGGGRGQFF
DNA: TGTCCCAGCAGCGCCGGACTAGGGGGGGGCCGGGGGCAGTTCTTC
V: TRBV9
size: once
D: -
J: TRBJ2-1

CDR3: CASSGQGEYSNQPQHF
DNA: TGTGCCAGCAGTGGACAGGGCGAGTATAGCAATCAGCCCCAGCATTTT
V: TRBV6-1
size: -
D: TRBD1
J: TRBJ1-5

CDR3: CASSIGQGAEAFF
DNA: TGTGCCAGCAGTATAGGACAGGGCGCTGAAGCTTTCTTT
V: TRBV27
size: -
D: TRBD1
J: TRBJ1-1

CDR3: CASSQDQTNTEAFF
DNA: TGCGCCAGCAGCCAAGATCAGACAAACACTGAAGCTTTCTTT
V: TRBV4-1
size: -
D: -
J: TRBJ1-1